This TCR beta chain was documented in a study of control samples from healthy donors and cancer patients. The CDR3 spans 18 residues. CDR1 is LGHNA, CDR2 YSLEER, per germline. V lost 2 bases to trimming and J lost 5 bases; unmatched junction nucleotides: 15. The repertoire was sequenced with immunoSEQ multiplex PCR; TCRdb's copy has only in-frame clones and lacks some. The data contain some 13,000 clones, around 79% of them singletons. The TCR sequence derives from a male donor with melanoma. Sequenced sample: formalin-fixed, paraffin-embedded tissue. V is TRBV4-3 and J is TRBJ2-5; 9 nucleotides align to TRBD2. CDR3 residues: CASSQSSRRGGLGETQYF. The CDR3 bases are TGCGCCAGCAGCCAATCCTCGCGGCGGGGGGGCCTCGGGGAGACCCAGTACTTC.